The present entry profiles one TCR beta chain with its context. This receptor's antigen is unknown. Nothing much larger sits one base from this clone, and base qualities are not available. The source of the sample is a study of blood T cell repertoires in COVID-19 (dated by TCRdb to 2020 to 2021). Notes on the research overall: Samples from collaborators originated in the United States, Italy and Spain and spanned both the acute and convalescent phases of COVID-19. Sample metadata almost always included a de-identified subject ID, COVID-19 status, age in years and sex. HLA class I and class II types, where available, came from metadata supplied by the sample provider rather than from assay-based typing. The prospective study material was composed of cDNA or gDNA derived from T cells, B-cell-depleted T cells, or PBMCs. Samples were obtained from the ongoing ImmuneRACE study (first 160 participants) and from 1,254 subjects provided by 6 global collaborators. The repertoires were made available in a free public database intended to serve as a resource for research on the immune response to SARS-CoV-2. The dataset comprised deeply sampled blood TCRbeta repertoires from subjects exposed to, actively infected with, or recovered from COVID-19. Broader findings and caveats from the paper: How much clinical and demographic metadata was included differed by source and by participant, and the metadata was provided uncurated.

The immunoSEQ Assay, a bias-controlled multiplex PCR, was used to amplify TCRbeta CDR3 regions from genomic DNA. Per the authors' processing: The number of nucleated cells in each sample was estimated from the amplification of reference gene primers within the assay. To quantify the absolute abundance of each unique TCRbeta CDR3 rearrangement, sequence reads were collapsed and filtered. For each sample, productive Simpson clonality was calculated by taking the square root of Simpson's diversity index across productive rearrangements. TCRdb limited this immuneACCESS table to in-frame rearrangements with V and J called. A share of clones is missing; checked studies link under half to unresolved V genes, and the rest is unexplained. Clone size and V and J calls were adopted from that table, with D and trimming inferred from the DNA. The sample table contains 10,000 to 15,000 clones; only one count was recorded for roughly 78% of them. The biggest ten clones account for approximately 35% of the sample.

Collaborating institutions collected whole blood in K2EDTA tubes following their own protocols. For TCRbeta analysis, collaborators shipped samples as frozen whole blood, isolated PBMCs, or DNA extracted from either of those sample types. Inclusive of the bounding cysteine and phenylalanine, the CDR3 is 11 residues long. The read is trimmed to its CDR3 DNA, 33 bases read in frame from base 1. Relative to germline, V is 4 bases shorter and J is 3 bases shorter, with 3 bases between their ends. This receptor was taken from a human donor in a cohort sampled during active COVID-19. The sequenced material came from peripheral blood. The sequence links TRBV12-3 or TRBV12-4 to TRBJ1-1, with the D segment identity uncertain. CDR3 protein: CASSSYTEAFF. The nucleotide sequence reads as follows: TGTGCCAGCAGTTCCTACACTGAAGCTTTCTTT.